Given below is one TCR beta chain in context. The antigen it binds to is not known. Base qualities are not provided; no much larger clone lies one nucleotide away. The immunoSEQ Assay, a bias-controlled multiplex PCR, was used to amplify TCRbeta CDR3 regions from genomic DNA. On the study's bioinformatics: Nucleated cell counts per sample were estimated from amplification of reference gene primers within the assay. To quantify the absolute abundance of each unique TCRbeta CDR3 rearrangement, sequence reads were collapsed and filtered. For each sample, productive Simpson clonality was calculated as the square root of Simpson's diversity index over productive rearrangements. TCRdb took this table from immuneACCESS and kept in-frame rearrangements with V and J called. Such tables lack part of the clones; where checked against another copy, unresolved V genes explain under half of the gap, and the rest is unexplained. V, J and clone size were drawn from that table, and D and trimming were deduced from the DNA. Counted in this sample were tens of thousands of clones; around four fifths of them appeared once. The ten largest clones take up about an eighth of the sample.

This sample was taken from a study of blood T cell repertoires in COVID-19 (dated by TCRdb to 2020 to 2021). Background for the entire study: Samples covering the acute and convalescent phases of COVID-19 were provided by collaborators in the United States, Italy and Spain. The repertoires were released in a freely available public database intended as a resource for research on the immune response to SARS-CoV-2. Where HLA class I and class II types were available, the types were taken from metadata supplied by the sample provider, not from assay-based typing. The material from the prospective study consisted of cDNA or gDNA derived from T cells, B-cell-depleted T cells, or PBMCs. The dataset comprised deeply sampled blood TCRbeta repertoires from subjects exposed to, actively infected with, or recovered from COVID-19. A de-identified subject ID, COVID-19 status, age in years and sex were almost always included in the sample metadata. The samples were drawn from two sources: the first 160 participants of the ongoing ImmuneRACE study, and 950 to 1,500 subjects contributed by 6 global collaborators.

The research as a whole found: The quantity of clinical and demographic metadata differed by source and by participant and was supplied without curation.

Collaborating institutions collected whole blood in K2EDTA tubes following their own protocols. For TCRbeta analysis, collaborator samples were shipped as frozen whole blood, as isolated PBMCs, or as DNA extracted from either sample type. This clonotype originated in a human donor in a cohort sampled during active COVID-19. The specimen was peripheral blood.

In nucleotide form, the sequence is TGTGCCAGTAGTATGCGGAACTGGGACAGGAGCAATCAGCCCCAGCATTTT. This gives the protein CASSMRNWDRSNQPQHF. The chain is encoded by TRBV19 joined to TRBJ1-5, with 8 middle bases fitting TRBD1. The CDR3 numbers 17 residues from cysteine through phenylalanine. Of the read, only the CDR3 DNA is kept; its 51 bases are in frame from base 1. The germline V gene encodes CDR1 LNHDA and CDR2 SQIVND (reference sequence). Trimming leaves V shorter by 3 bases and J shorter by 1 base, with the junction holding 8 bases beyond the gene matches. With all but the CDR3 taken from the reference TRBV19 and TRBJ1-5 genes, the full variable domain is: DGGITQSPKYLFRKEGQNVTLSCEQNLNHDAMYWYRQDPGQGLRLIYYSQIVNDFQKGDIAEGYSVSREKKESFPLTVTSAQKNPTAFYLCASSMRNWDRSNQPQHFGDGTRLSIL.